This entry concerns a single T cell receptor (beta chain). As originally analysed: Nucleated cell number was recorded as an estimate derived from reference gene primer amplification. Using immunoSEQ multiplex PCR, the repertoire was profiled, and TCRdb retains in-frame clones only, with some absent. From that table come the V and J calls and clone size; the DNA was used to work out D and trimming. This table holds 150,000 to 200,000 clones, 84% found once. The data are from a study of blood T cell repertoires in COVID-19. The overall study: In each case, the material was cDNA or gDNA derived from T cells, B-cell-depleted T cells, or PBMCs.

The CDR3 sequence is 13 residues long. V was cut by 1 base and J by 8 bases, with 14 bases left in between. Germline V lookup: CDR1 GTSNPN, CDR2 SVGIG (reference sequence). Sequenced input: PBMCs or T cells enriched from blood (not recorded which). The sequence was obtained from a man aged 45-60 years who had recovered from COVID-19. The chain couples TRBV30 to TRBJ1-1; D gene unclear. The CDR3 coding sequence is TGTGCCTGGAGTGGGCAAATCCAAATGGAAGCTTTCTTT. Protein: CAWSGQIQMEAFF.